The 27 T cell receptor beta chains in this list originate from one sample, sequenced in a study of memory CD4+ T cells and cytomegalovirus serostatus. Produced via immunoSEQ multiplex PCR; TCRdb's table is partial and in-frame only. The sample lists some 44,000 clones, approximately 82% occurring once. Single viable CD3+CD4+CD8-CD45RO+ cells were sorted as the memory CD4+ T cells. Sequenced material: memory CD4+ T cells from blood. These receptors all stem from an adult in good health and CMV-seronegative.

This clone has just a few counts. The CDR3 loop is CASTGWGNSNQPQHF. CDR3 sequence (DNA): TGTGCCAGTACGGGTTGGGGGAATAGCAATCAGCCCCAGCATTTT. The chain couples TRBV19 to TRBJ1-5, with TRBD1 as a possible D gene (5 bases). This CDR3 is built from 15 residues. The V end lost 7 bases, the J end lost 0 bases, and 13 bases lay between the germline ends. Per the germline V gene, CDR1 is LNHDA and CDR2 is SQIVND (reference sequence).

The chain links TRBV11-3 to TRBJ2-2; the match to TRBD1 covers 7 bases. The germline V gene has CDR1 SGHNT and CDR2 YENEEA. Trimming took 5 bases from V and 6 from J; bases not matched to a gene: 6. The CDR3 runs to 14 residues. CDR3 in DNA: TGTGCCAGCAGCCTCAACCAGGGGGCCGGGGAGCTGTTTTTT. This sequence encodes CASSLNQGAGELFF.

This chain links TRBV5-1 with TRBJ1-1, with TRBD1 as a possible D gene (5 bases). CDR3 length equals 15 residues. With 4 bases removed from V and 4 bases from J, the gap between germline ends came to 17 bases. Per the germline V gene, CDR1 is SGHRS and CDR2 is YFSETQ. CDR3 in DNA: TGCGCCAGCAGCCGGGACGGACCTATGGGCACTGAAGCTTTCTTT. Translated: CASSRDGPMGTEAFF.

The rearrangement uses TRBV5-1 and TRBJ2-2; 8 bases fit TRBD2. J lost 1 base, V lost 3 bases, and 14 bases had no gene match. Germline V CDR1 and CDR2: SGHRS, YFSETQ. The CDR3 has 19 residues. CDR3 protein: CASSWPQSGGRVNTGELFF. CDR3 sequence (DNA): TGCGCCAGCAGCTGGCCCCAGAGCGGGGGAAGAGTGAACACCGGGGAGCTGTTTTTT.

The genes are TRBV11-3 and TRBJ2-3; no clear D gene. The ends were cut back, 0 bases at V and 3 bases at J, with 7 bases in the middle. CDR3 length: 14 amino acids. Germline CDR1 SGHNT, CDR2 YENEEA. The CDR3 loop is CASSLDHQTDTQYF. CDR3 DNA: TGTGCCAGCAGCTTAGATCATCAGACAGATACGCAGTATTTT.

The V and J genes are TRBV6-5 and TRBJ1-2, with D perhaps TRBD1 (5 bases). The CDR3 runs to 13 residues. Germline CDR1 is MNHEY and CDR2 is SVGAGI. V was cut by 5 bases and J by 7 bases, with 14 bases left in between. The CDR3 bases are TGTGCCAGCAGTCTCGCCGGGGCGGGTGGCTACACCTTC. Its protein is CASSLAGAGGYTF.

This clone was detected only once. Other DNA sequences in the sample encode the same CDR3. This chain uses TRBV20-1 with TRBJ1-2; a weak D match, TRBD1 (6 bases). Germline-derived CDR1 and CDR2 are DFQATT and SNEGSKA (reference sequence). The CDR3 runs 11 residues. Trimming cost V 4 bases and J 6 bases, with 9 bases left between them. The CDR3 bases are TGCAGTGCTACCGGGGGCGATGGCTACACCTTC. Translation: CSATGGDGYTF.

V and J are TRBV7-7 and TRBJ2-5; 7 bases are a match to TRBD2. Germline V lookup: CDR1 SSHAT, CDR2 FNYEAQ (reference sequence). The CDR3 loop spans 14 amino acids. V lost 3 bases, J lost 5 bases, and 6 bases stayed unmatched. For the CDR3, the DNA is TGTGCCAGCAGCTTTTTGGGACTATTCGAGACCCAGTACTTC. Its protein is CASSFLGLFETQYF. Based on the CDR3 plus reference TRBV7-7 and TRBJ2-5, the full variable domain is GAGVSQSPRYKVTKRGQDVTLRCDPISSHATLYWYQQALGQGPEFLTYFNYEAQPDKSGLPSDRFSAERPEGSISTLTIQRTEQRDSAMYRCASSFLGLFETQYFGPGTRLLVL.

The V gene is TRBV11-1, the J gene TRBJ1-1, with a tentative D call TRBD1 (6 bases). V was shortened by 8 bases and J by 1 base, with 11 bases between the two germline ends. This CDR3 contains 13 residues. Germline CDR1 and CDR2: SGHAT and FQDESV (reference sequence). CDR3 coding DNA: TGTGCCAGCGGAACAGGGTCGAACACTGAAGCTTTCTTT. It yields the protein CASGTGSNTEAFF.

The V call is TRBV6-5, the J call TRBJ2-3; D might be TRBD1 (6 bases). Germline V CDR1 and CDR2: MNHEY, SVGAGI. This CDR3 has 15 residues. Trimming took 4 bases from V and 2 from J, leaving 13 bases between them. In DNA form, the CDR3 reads TGTGCCAGCAGTTCCAGAAACAGGGCCACAGATACGCAGTATTTT. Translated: CASSSRNRATDTQYF.

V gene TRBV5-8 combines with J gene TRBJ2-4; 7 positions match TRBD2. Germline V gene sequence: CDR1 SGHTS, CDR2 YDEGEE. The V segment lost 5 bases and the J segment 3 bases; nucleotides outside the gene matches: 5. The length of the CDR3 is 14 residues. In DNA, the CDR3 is TGTGCCAGCAGTGGTCGGGGGGACAAAAACATTCAGTACTTC. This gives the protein CASSGRGDKNIQYF.

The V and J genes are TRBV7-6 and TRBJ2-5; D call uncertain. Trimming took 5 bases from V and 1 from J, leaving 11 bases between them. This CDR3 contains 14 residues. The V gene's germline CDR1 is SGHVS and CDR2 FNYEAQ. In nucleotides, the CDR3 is TGTGCCAGCAGCCTGTCACGCAGCCAAGAGACCCAGTACTTC. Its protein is CASSLSRSQETQYF.

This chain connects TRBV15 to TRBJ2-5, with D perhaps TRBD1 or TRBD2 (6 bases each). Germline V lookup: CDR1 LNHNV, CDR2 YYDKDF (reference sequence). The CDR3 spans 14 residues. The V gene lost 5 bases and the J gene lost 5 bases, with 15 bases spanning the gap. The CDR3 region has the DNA TGTGCCACCAGCGGGAGAGGGGGGTTGGAGACCCAGTACTTC. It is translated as CATSGRGGLETQYF.

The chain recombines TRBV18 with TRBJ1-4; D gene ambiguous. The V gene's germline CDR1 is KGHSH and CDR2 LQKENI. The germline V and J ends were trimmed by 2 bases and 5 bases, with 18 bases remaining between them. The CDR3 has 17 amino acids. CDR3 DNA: TGTGCCAGCTCACCAAAGGAATCGGGCGGTGGGAATGAAAAACTGTTTTTT. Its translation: CASSPKESGGGNEKLFF.

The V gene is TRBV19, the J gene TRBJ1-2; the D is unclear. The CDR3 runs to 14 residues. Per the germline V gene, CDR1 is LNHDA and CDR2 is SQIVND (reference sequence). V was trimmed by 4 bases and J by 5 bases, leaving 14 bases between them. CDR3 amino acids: CASSTPGKHYGYTF. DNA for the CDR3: TGTGCCAGTAGTACCCCCGGGAAACATTATGGCTACACCTTC. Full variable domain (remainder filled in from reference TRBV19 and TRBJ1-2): DGGITQSPKYLFRKEGQNVTLSCEQNLNHDAMYWYRQDPGQGLRLIYYSQIVNDFQKGDIAEGYSVSREKKESFPLTVTSAQKNPTAFYLCASSTPGKHYGYTFGSGTRLTVV.

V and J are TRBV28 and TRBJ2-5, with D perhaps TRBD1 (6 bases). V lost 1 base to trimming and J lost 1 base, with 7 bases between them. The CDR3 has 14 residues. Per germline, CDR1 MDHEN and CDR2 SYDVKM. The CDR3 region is CASSLSGAQETQYF. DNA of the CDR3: TGTGCCAGCAGTTTATCAGGGGCCCAAGAGACCCAGTACTTC. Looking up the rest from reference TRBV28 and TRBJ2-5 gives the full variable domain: DVKVTQSSRYLVKRTGEKVFLECVQDMDHENMFWYRQDPGLGLRLIYFSYDVKMKEKGDIPEGYSVSREKKERFSLILESASTNQTSMYLCASSLSGAQETQYFGPGTRLLVL.

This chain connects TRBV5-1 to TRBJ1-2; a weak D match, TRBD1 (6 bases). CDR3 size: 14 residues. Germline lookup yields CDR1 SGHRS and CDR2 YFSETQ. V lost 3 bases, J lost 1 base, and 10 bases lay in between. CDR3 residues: CASSYTGNNYGYTF. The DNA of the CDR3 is TGCGCCAGCAGCTATACAGGGAATAACTATGGCTACACCTTC.

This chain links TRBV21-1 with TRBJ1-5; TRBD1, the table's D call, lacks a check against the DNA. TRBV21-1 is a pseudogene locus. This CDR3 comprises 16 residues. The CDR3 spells CASSIPPRLVPRPQHF. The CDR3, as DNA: TGTGCCAGCAGCATTCCGCCCAGGCTGGTCCCAAGGCCCCAGCATTTT.

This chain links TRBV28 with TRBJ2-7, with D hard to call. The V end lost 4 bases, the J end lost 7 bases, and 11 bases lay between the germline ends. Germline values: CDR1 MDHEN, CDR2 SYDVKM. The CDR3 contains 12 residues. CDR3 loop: CASSSSVGEQYF. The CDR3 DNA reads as TGTGCCAGCAGTTCGTCCGTTGGGGAGCAGTACTTC.

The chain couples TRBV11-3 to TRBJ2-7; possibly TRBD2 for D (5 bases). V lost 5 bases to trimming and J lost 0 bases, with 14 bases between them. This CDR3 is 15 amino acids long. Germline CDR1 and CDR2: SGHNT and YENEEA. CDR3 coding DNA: TGTGCCAGCAGCGGGAGAGGTGGTGGCTCCTACGAGCAGTACTTC. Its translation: CASSGRGGGSYEQYF. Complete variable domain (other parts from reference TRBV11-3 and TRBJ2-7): EAGVVQSPRYKIIEKKQPVAFWCNPISGHNTLYWYLQNLGQGPELLIRYENEEAVDDSQLPKDRFSAERLKGVDSTLKIQPAELGDSAVYLCASSGRGGGSYEQYFGPGTRLTVT.

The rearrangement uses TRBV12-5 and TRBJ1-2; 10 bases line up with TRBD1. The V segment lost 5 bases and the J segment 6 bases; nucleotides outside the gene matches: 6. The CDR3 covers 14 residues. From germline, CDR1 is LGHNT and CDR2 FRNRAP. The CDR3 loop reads CASGRGQGMHGYTF. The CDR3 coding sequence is TGTGCTAGTGGTCGGGGACAGGGGATGCATGGCTACACCTTC.

CDR3 sequence (DNA): TGCGCCAGCAGCGGCGGACAGGGTGGGAGCTACGAGCAGTACTTC. Translation: CASSGGQGGSYEQYF. The rearrangement uses TRBV5-1 and TRBJ2-7, with 8 bases aligning to TRBD1. Germline V gene sequence: CDR1 SGHRS, CDR2 YFSETQ. The CDR3 covers 15 residues. The trim removed 4 bases at V and 3 bases at J, leaving 9 bases unmatched.

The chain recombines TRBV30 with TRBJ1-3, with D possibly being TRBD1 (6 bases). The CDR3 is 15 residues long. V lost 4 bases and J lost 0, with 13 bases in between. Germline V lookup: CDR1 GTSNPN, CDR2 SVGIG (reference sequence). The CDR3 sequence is CAWTGATLSGNTIYF. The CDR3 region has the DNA TGTGCCTGGACGGGGGCTACGCTCTCTGGAAACACCATATATTTT.

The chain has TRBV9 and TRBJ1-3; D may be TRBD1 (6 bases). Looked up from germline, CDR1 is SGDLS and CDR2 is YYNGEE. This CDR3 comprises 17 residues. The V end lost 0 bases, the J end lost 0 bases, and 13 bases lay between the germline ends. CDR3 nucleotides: TGTGCCAGCAGCGTAGGAGGACAGTCACACTCTGGAAACACCATATATTTT. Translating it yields CASSVGGQSHSGNTIYF.

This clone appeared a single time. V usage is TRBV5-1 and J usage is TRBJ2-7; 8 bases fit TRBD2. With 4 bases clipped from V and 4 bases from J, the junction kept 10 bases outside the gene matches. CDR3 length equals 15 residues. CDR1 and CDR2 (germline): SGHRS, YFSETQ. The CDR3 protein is CASSPSGLAGYEQYF. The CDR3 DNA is TGCGCCAGCAGCCCGTCCGGACTAGCCGGTTACGAGCAGTACTTC.

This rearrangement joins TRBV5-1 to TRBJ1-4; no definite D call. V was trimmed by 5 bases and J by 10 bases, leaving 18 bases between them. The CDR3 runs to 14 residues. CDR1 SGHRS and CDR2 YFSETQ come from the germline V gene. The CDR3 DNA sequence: TGCGCCAGCAGGGAGAGGGAAGGTATTGGAAAACTGTTTTTT. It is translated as CASREREGIGKLFF. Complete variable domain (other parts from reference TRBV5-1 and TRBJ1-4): KAGVTQTPRYLIKTRGQQVTLSCSPISGHRSVSWYQQTPGQGLQFLFEYFSETQRNKGNFPGRFSGRQFSNSRSEMNVSTLELGDSALYLCASREREGIGKLFFGSGTQLSVL.

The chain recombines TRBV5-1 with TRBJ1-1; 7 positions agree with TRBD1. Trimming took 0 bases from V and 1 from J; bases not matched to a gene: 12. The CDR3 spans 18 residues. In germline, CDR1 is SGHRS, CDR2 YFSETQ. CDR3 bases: TGCGCCAGCAGCTTGGCCAATAGACAGGGACTAAAGAACACTGAAGCTTTCTTT. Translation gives CASSLANRQGLKNTEAFF.